The 16 T cell receptor beta chains below were found in one sample sequenced in a study of blood T cell repertoires in COVID-19 (dated by TCRdb to the early 2020s). Receptors were amplified or captured by the immunoSEQ multiplex PCR assay. In TCRdb, the immuneACCESS table is reduced to in-frame sequences with V and J assigned. These tables do not hold every clone; where another copy was compared, an unresolved V gene accounts for under half, and the others remain unexplained. The sample data list approximately 490,000 clones, and around 85% of these were observed just once. Under 9.5% of the sample lies in the top ten. The sample comprised PBMCs or T cells enriched from blood (not recorded which). The receptors were sampled from a woman in her sixties who had recovered from COVID-19.

V usage is TRBV24-1 and J usage is TRBJ2-7; 8 nucleotides match TRBD1. The CDR3 length is 15 residues. V was pared by 7 bases and J by 3 bases, with 10 bases of the junction left unmatched. The germline V gene has CDR1 KGHDR and CDR2 SFDVKD. CDR3 DNA: TGTGCCACCAGCCCATCCGGGACAGGAGACTACGAGCAGTACTTC. Translated, it gives CATSPSGTGDYEQYF.

In nucleotides, the CDR3 is TGTGCCAGCTCACCTTCAGGGTCCACTGAAGCTTTCTTT. It encodes CASSPSGSTEAFF. This sequence joins TRBV18 and TRBJ1-1; possible D gene TRBD1, 5 bases. V dropped 3 bases and J dropped 4 bases, with 9 bases sitting between them. CDR1 is KGHSH, CDR2 LQKENI, per germline. The CDR3 loop spans 13 amino acids. Complete variable domain (other parts from reference TRBV18 and TRBJ1-1): NAGVMQNPRHLVRRRGQEARLRCSPMKGHSHVYWYRQLPEEGLKFMVYLQKENIIDESGMPKERFSAEFPKEGPSILRIQQVVRGDSAAYFCASSPSGSTEAFFGQGTRLTVV.

The rearrangement links TRBV9 to TRBJ1-2; D not resolved. V lost 0 bases to trimming and J lost 3 bases, with 6 bases between them. CDR1 and CDR2 (germline): SGDLS, YYNGEE. This CDR3 has 13 residues. Written as DNA, the CDR3 is TGTGCCAGCAGCGTAGTCGAGGACTATGGCTACACCTTC. The encoded protein is CASSVVEDYGYTF.

V gene TRBV19 combines with J gene TRBJ2-5; 7 nucleotides match TRBD1. Losses at the gene ends were 4 bases for V and 0 bases for J; bases not matched to a gene: 2. This CDR3 spans 14 amino acids. Germline loops: CDR1 LNHDA, CDR2 SQIVND (reference sequence). The CDR3 loop is CASSKTGNQETQYF. The CDR3 DNA sequence: TGTGCCAGTAGTAAGACAGGGAACCAAGAGACCCAGTACTTC.

This chain uses TRBV3-1 (or the pseudogene TRBV3-2) with TRBJ1-1; a possible D gene is TRBD1 (5 bases). V lost 0 bases, J lost 9 bases, and 11 bases lay in between. This CDR3 has 13 amino acids. Germline CDR1 is LGHDT and CDR2 is YNNKEL (reference sequence). For the CDR3, the DNA is TGTGCCAGCAGCCAAGAGGGGGGAGGGAAAGCTTTCTTT. Translation gives CASSQEGGGKAFF.

The chain recombines TRBV6-5 with TRBJ1-2; tentative D call: TRBD1 (6 bases). V lost 8 bases and J 7 bases, leaving 14 bases between the germline ends. Germline CDR1 MNHEY, CDR2 SVGAGI. The length of the CDR3 is 12 residues. The CDR3 reads CASYRDVVGYTF. CDR3 bases: TGTGCCAGCTACAGGGATGTGGTTGGCTACACCTTC.

V usage is TRBV3-1 (or the pseudogene TRBV3-2) and J usage is TRBJ2-1, with D possibly being TRBD1 (6 bases). Looked up from germline, CDR1 is LGHDT and CDR2 is YNNKEL (reference sequence). Trimming pared 1 base from V and 7 bases from J, leaving 14 bases between. CDR3 length: 15 residues. The CDR3 coding sequence is TGTGCCAGCAGCCAAGGAGGGACAATGGGTAATGAGCAGTTCTTC. It yields the protein CASSQGGTMGNEQFF.

This clone has more than one count but fewer than ten. The chain employs TRBV3-1 (or the pseudogene TRBV3-2) and TRBJ1-2; a weak D match, TRBD1 (6 bases). The CDR3 extends over 16 amino acids. Germline CDR1 LGHDT, CDR2 YNNKEL (reference sequence). V shed 4 bases and J shed 2 bases, with 17 bases lying between them. CDR3 sequence (DNA): TGTGCCAGCAGCCCGGTCAATACAGGGAACAACTATGGCTACACCTTC. It encodes CASSPVNTGNNYGYTF.

This clone was recorded a few times. The V gene is TRBV7-2, the J gene TRBJ2-2; 12 nucleotides match TRBD1. V was pared by 0 bases and J by 7 bases, with 3 bases of the junction left unmatched. CDR1 SGHTA and CDR2 FQGNSA come from the germline V gene. The CDR3 is 16 residues long. For the CDR3, the DNA is TGTGCCAGCAGCTTAGCGGGGACAGGGGGCTTCGGGGAGCTGTTTTTT. This gives the protein CASSLAGTGGFGELFF.

The chain recombines TRBV19 with TRBJ1-5; 10 bases agree with TRBD1. The CDR3 runs 16 residues. The V and J ends lost 6 bases and 2 bases, in that order; junction bases with no gene match: 7. Germline V gives CDR1 LNHDA, CDR2 SQIVND (reference sequence). The CDR3: CASSPRTGGGNQPQHF. The DNA for the CDR3 is TGTGCCAGTAGCCCCCGGACAGGGGGTGGCAATCAGCCCCAGCATTTT. Based on the CDR3 plus reference TRBV19 and TRBJ1-5, the full variable domain is DGGITQSPKYLFRKEGQNVTLSCEQNLNHDAMYWYRQDPGQGLRLIYYSQIVNDFQKGDIAEGYSVSREKKESFPLTVTSAQKNPTAFYLCASSPRTGGGNQPQHFGDGTRLSIL.

This chain links TRBV19 with TRBJ1-6, with 7 bases aligning to TRBD1. The CDR3 extends over 14 amino acids. The junction had 7 bases not matched to a gene; V was cut back by 4 bases and J by 10 bases. Germline loops: CDR1 LNHDA, CDR2 SQIVND (reference sequence). For the CDR3, the DNA is TGTGCCAGTAGTAAGACAGGGACGGAATCACCCCTCCACTTT. This gives the protein CASSKTGTESPLHF.

The chain combines TRBV5-8 with TRBJ2-2; TRBD1 matches 7 bases. The CDR3 is 14 residues long. V lost 4 bases, J lost 5 bases, and 5 bases stayed unmatched. Germline CDR1 is SGHTS and CDR2 is YDEGEE. The CDR3 sequence is CASSPKGATGELFF. CDR3 DNA: TGTGCCAGCAGCCCAAAGGGGGCTACCGGGGAGCTGTTTTTT.

V and J are TRBV7-9 and TRBJ1-2, with no clear D. From germline, CDR1 is SEHNR and CDR2 FQNEAQ (reference sequence). The V gene lost 5 bases and the J gene lost 1 base, with 8 bases spanning the gap. This CDR3 contains 13 residues. The CDR3 DNA sequence: TGTGCCAGCAGCGAGGATTTTAACTATGGCTACACCTTC. Translation gives CASSEDFNYGYTF.

The chain has TRBV7-9 and TRBJ1-2, with 9 bases that match TRBD1. The ends lost 1 base at V and 5 bases at J; junction bases unmatched: 2. Germline loops: CDR1 SEHNR, CDR2 FQNEAQ (reference sequence). The CDR3 extends over 14 amino acids. DNA for the CDR3: TGTGCCAGCAGCTTAGGGACAGGGGCTTATGGCTACACCTTC. Amino acid sequence: CASSLGTGAYGYTF.

This clone was picked up one time. The chain has TRBV3-1 (or the pseudogene TRBV3-2) and TRBJ1-1; 9 nucleotides line up with TRBD1. Per germline, CDR1 LGHDT and CDR2 YNNKEL (reference sequence). CDR3 length equals 15 residues. The trim removed 2 bases at V and 3 bases at J, leaving 4 bases unmatched. CDR3 residues: CASSQTGTGYTEAFF. CDR3 in DNA: TGTGCCAGCAGCCAAACAGGGACAGGGTACACTGAAGCTTTCTTT.

The chain uses TRBV29-1 and TRBJ2-5; tentatively, D is TRBD1 (5 bases). Germline CDR1 is SQVTM and CDR2 is ANQGSEA. Deletions cut 6 bases from V and 2 bases from J, with 16 bases between. This CDR3 has 14 residues. The CDR3 coding sequence is TGCAGCGTCGAACGACCAGGGTCGCAAGAGACCCAGTACTTC. Translation gives CSVERPGSQETQYF.